This TCR beta chain was sequenced in a study of identical twins. The CDR3 runs to 17 residues. Unmatched junction bases numbered 11, after V lost 5 bases and J lost 3 bases. This clonotype was picked up many times. TCRdb analysed the 5' RACE reads with MiXCR anew, one entry per CDR3 protein. The sample lists 300,000 to 350,000 distinct CDR3 sequences, approximately 13% occurring once. These data are also associated with another study on yellow fever vaccine responses in identical twins.

This chain links TRBV12-3 or TRBV12-4 with TRBJ2-3; 10 nucleotides line up with TRBD1. The sequence was collected from a woman younger than 35 in good health. Sequences were obtained from CD8+ T cells sorted from blood. The CDR3 region is CASSPGQGIPWTDTQYF. In DNA form, the CDR3 reads TGTGCCAGCAGTCCGGGACAGGGGATTCCCTGGACAGATACGCAGTATTTT.